Listed here are 27 T cell receptor beta chains from one sample, sequenced in a study of blood T cell repertoires in COVID-19. Here immunoSEQ multiplex PCR was the method, and the copy in TCRdb shows in-frame clones only, minus some. There are hundreds of thousands of clones in the sample; over 75% occur only once, and roughly 15% lies in the top ten. Sample: peripheral blood. The receptors shown here come from a human donor in a cohort sampled during active COVID-19.

The chain employs TRBV5-4 and TRBJ1-2; D remains unclear. This CDR3 is 15 amino acids long. The germline V gene encodes CDR1 SGHNT and CDR2 YYREEE (reference sequence). Between the trimmed V and J ends, which lost 5 bases and 4 bases, there was a span of 18 bases. The CDR3 protein is CASSIPPPGSYGYTF. The CDR3 DNA sequence: TGTGCCAGCAGTATACCCCCTCCGGGATCCTATGGCTACACCTTC.

The V gene is TRBV3-1 (or the pseudogene TRBV3-2), the J gene TRBJ2-5; 7 nucleotides line up with TRBD2. The junction had 6 bases not matched to a gene; V was cut back by 1 base and J by 7 bases. The CDR3 spans 14 residues. Germline V gene sequence: CDR1 LGHDT, CDR2 YNNKEL (reference sequence). The CDR3, as DNA: TGTGCCAGCAGCCAAGTTACCTTAGCGGGGACCCAGTACTTC. Encoded protein: CASSQVTLAGTQYF.

The chain is built from TRBV7-9 and TRBJ2-5, with D possibly being TRBD2 (6 bases). V lost 8 bases, J lost 5 bases, and 18 bases lay in between. Germline V gene lookup returns CDR1 SEHNR and CDR2 FQNEAQ (reference sequence). The CDR3 contains 14 residues. This CDR3 reads CASFPLGGRETQYF. DNA for the CDR3: TGTGCCAGCTTCCCGCTGGGTGGGAGGGAGACCCAGTACTTC.

This chain connects TRBV18 to TRBJ2-7, with 7 positions matching TRBD2. Germline CDR1 and CDR2: KGHSH and LQKENI. The CDR3 consists of 15 residues. Trimming at V came to 0 bases and at J to 2 bases, leaving 4 bases not matched to a gene. The CDR3 coding sequence is TGTGCCAGCTCACCACCAGAGGGAGGGCCCTACGAGCAGTACTTC. Residues: CASSPPEGGPYEQYF.

J is TRBJ2-1 and V is TRBV5-1; 8 bases line up with TRBD1. V trimming: 3 bases; J trimming: 2 bases; junction bases outside the gene matches: 4. The CDR3 length is 15 residues. The V gene's germline CDR1 is SGHRS and CDR2 YFSETQ. The CDR3 DNA is TGCGCCAGCAGCTCGGACAGGGTGGCCTACAATGAGCAGTTCTTC. This sequence encodes CASSSDRVAYNEQFF.

This chain links TRBV18 with TRBJ2-5; 13 bases align to TRBD2. V shed 3 bases and J 4 bases; nucleotides not matched to a gene: 8. The CDR3 runs 17 residues. Germline V lookup: CDR1 KGHSH, CDR2 LQKENI. The CDR3 is CASSPRLAGGGRETQYF. CDR3 bases: TGTGCCAGCTCACCTCGACTAGCGGGAGGAGGCAGAGAGACCCAGTACTTC.

This clone has a handful of counts. DNA for the CDR3: TGTGCCAGCAGCCAAGGGCCAGGGGAGCAGCCCCAGCATTTT. Encoded protein: CASSQGPGEQPQHF. The chain is built from TRBV3-1 (or the pseudogene TRBV3-2) and TRBJ1-5; maybe TRBD1 (6 bases). V lost 1 base and J lost 7, with 11 bases in between. This CDR3 is 14 amino acids long. Germline CDR1 is LGHDT and CDR2 is YNNKEL (reference sequence).

CDR3 in DNA: TGTGCCAGTAGTGCACTAGCAACCCCCGGGGAGCTGTTTTTT. Protein: CASSALATPGELFF. The chain uses TRBV19 and TRBJ2-2; tentatively, D is TRBD2 (6 bases). The CDR3 covers 14 residues. CDR1 is LNHDA, CDR2 SQIVND, per germline (reference sequence). V was pared by 5 bases and J by 6 bases, with 13 bases between.

This clone appeared a few times. This chain joins TRBV10-3 and TRBJ2-1; TRBD2 matches at 8 bases. The CDR3 loop spans 16 amino acids. V lost 3 bases and J lost 12; bases outside the gene matches: 16. The V gene's germline CDR1 is ENHRY and CDR2 SYGVKD. CDR3 in DNA: TGTGCCATCAGTGACGCCGGGACTAGTTCTAAGGAGGTGCAGTTCTTC. Amino acid sequence: CAISDAGTSSKEVQFF.

The chain uses TRBV16 and TRBJ1-2; D may be TRBD1 (6 bases). The V end was cut by 0 bases, the J end by 4 bases, with 15 bases between. This CDR3 has 16 amino acids. Germline CDR1 KGHSY, CDR2 FQNENV. CDR3 DNA sequence: TGTGCCAGCAGCCAATCAGCCCAGGGGAGTGTCTATGGCTACACCTTC. Encoded protein: CASSQSAQGSVYGYTF.

This chain joins TRBV5-1 and TRBJ1-1; 9 bases align to TRBD1. This CDR3 comprises 16 residues. J was trimmed by 0 bases and V by 5 bases; bases with no gene match: 8. Germline loops: CDR1 SGHRS, CDR2 YFSETQ. CDR3 bases: TGCGCCAGCAGGCCCGGGACAGGGACGATGAACACTGAAGCTTTCTTT. Its translation: CASRPGTGTMNTEAFF. The full variable domain, its missing parts supplied by reference TRBV5-1 and TRBJ1-1, is KAGVTQTPRYLIKTRGQQVTLSCSPISGHRSVSWYQQTPGQGLQFLFEYFSETQRNKGNFPGRFSGRQFSNSRSEMNVSTLELGDSALYLCASRPGTGTMNTEAFFGQGTRLTVV.

This clone was seen more than once but under ten times. The chain carries TRBV11-2 and TRBJ2-2; tentatively, D is TRBD1 (6 bases). Per germline, CDR1 SGHAT and CDR2 FQNNGV. The CDR3 runs to 16 residues. Trimming stripped 3 bases from V and 6 bases from J, with 17 bases between. The CDR3 is CASSFSRGALSGELFF. CDR3 bases: TGTGCCAGCAGCTTCAGCAGGGGCGCCCTATCCGGGGAGCTGTTTTTT.

In this sample, this clone turned up once. The chain links TRBV7-6 to TRBJ2-3, with 7 bases lining up with TRBD1. CDR1 and CDR2 from the germline V gene are SGHVS and FNYEAQ. The CDR3 is 14 residues long. V dropped 5 bases and J dropped 5; count of bases not matched to a gene: 7. The CDR3 loop reads CASSPRGQVDTQYF. The DNA for the CDR3 is TGTGCCAGCAGCCCTAGGGGGCAGGTAGATACGCAGTATTTT. Supplemented by reference TRBV7-6 and TRBJ2-3, the full variable domain reads GAGVSQSPRYKVTKRGQDVALRCDPISGHVSLYWYRQALGQGPEFLTYFNYEAQQDKSGLPNDRFSAERPEGSISTLTIQRTEQRDSAMYRCASSPRGQVDTQYFGPGTRLTVL.

The V and J genes are TRBV28 and TRBJ2-2, with D uncertain. The length of the CDR3 is 13 residues. Germline CDR1 MDHEN, CDR2 SYDVKM. Trimming stripped 5 bases from V and 2 bases from J, with 6 bases between. In DNA, the CDR3 is TGTGCCAGCAGTCTCCTAAACACCGGGGAGCTGTTTTTT. As protein: CASSLLNTGELFF.

The chain has TRBV29-1 and TRBJ1-2, with TRBD1 matching 7 bases. V shed 4 bases and J 4 bases; nucleotides not matched to a gene: 3. The V gene's germline CDR1 is SQVTM and CDR2 ANQGSEA. The CDR3 spans 12 residues. The CDR3 reads CSVGTGLYGYTF. The CDR3 DNA sequence: TGCAGCGTTGGGACAGGCCTCTATGGCTACACCTTC.

The chain employs TRBV9 and TRBJ1-4; D gene ambiguous. This CDR3 contains 15 residues. CDR1 is SGDLS and CDR2 is YYNGEE in the germline V gene. V gave up 1 base and J gave up 5 bases, with 12 bases separating them. CDR3 amino acids: CASSVSRSLNEKLFF. The CDR3 DNA is TGTGCCAGCAGCGTATCGAGGAGCCTGAATGAAAAACTGTTTTTT.

This clone appeared a single time. This rearrangement joins TRBV3-1 (or the pseudogene TRBV3-2) to TRBJ1-3, with D possibly being TRBD1 (5 bases). The CDR3 contains 17 residues. In germline, CDR1 is LGHDT, CDR2 YNNKEL (reference sequence). Deletions cut 1 base from V and 0 bases from J, with 13 bases between. CDR3 in DNA: TGTGCCAGCAGCCAAGGTACAGGACGCTACTCTGGAAACACCATATATTTT. This sequence encodes CASSQGTGRYSGNTIYF.

The chain employs TRBV4-1 and TRBJ1-4; D is perhaps TRBD1 (6 bases). CDR3 length: 14 amino acids. Between the trimmed V and J ends, which lost 3 bases and 4 bases, there was a span of 9 bases. Germline CDR1 and CDR2: MGHRA and YSYEKL. DNA for the CDR3: TGCGCCAGCAGCCAGGACAGCTTTAATGAAAAACTGTTTTTT. Protein: CASSQDSFNEKLFF.

The rearrangement links TRBV6-6 to TRBJ1-1; a possible D gene is TRBD1 (6 bases). CDR1 MNHNY and CDR2 SVGAGI come from the germline V gene (reference sequence). The CDR3 contains 15 residues. Trimming took off 4 bases at V and 0 bases at J, with 12 bases between the two ends. CDR3 sequence (DNA): TGTGCCAGCAGTTCCCTTGACAGGATGAACACTGAAGCTTTCTTT. Translating it yields CASSSLDRMNTEAFF.

The chain recombines TRBV11-2 with TRBJ2-7; 8 nucleotides line up with TRBD1. V shed 5 bases and J 5 bases; nucleotides not matched to a gene: 11. This CDR3 region has 15 residues. Germline-derived CDR1 and CDR2 are SGHAT and FQNNGV. The chain's CDR3 is CASSTRYRGLNEQYF. CDR3 in DNA: TGTGCCAGCAGCACACGGTACAGGGGGTTGAACGAGCAGTACTTC.

In its sample, this clone was seen a few times. The V and J genes are TRBV5-1 and TRBJ1-4, with D unresolved. The length of the CDR3 is 15 residues. Germline CDR1 is SGHRS and CDR2 is YFSETQ. V was trimmed by 0 bases and J by 0 bases, leaving 6 bases between them. The CDR3 DNA reads as TGCGCCAGCAGCTTGGGGAGTTCAACTAATGAAAAACTGTTTTTT. Its translation is CASSLGSSTNEKLFF.

This sequence joins TRBV5-1 and TRBJ2-2, with D perhaps matching TRBD1 (5 bases). The germline V and J ends were trimmed by 1 base and 6 bases, with 13 bases remaining between them. This CDR3 has 15 amino acids. CDR1 SGHRS and CDR2 YFSETQ come from the germline V gene. The CDR3 sequence: CASSLRAGQSGELFF. The CDR3 DNA sequence: TGCGCCAGCAGCTTGAGGGCAGGGCAATCCGGGGAGCTGTTTTTT.

The V gene is TRBV6-1, the J gene TRBJ1-3; 9 positions match TRBD1. The CDR3 is 20 residues long. In germline, CDR1 is MNHNS, CDR2 SASEGT. With V trimmed by 1 base and J by 4 bases, 17 bases remained unmatched. CDR3 sequence reads: CASSEGLSGTGILTGNTIYF. CDR3 nucleotides: TGTGCCAGCAGTGAAGGGCTGTCCGGGACAGGGATATTGACGGGAAACACCATATATTTT.

The rearrangement uses TRBV5-1 and TRBJ2-3, with 7 bases fitting TRBD1. The CDR3 length is 14 residues. The junction had 2 bases not matched to a gene; V was cut back by 4 bases and J by 0 bases. CDR1 SGHRS and CDR2 YFSETQ come from the germline V gene. The CDR3: CASSVGQSTDTQYF. The CDR3, as DNA: TGCGCCAGCAGCGTGGGACAGAGCACAGATACGCAGTATTTT.

This clone has only one observation. The chain joins TRBV19 to TRBJ1-2, with D tentatively TRBD1 (6 bases). The CDR3 is 15 amino acids. CDR1 and CDR2 (germline): LNHDA, SQIVND (reference sequence). Trimming pared 9 bases from V and 2 bases from J, leaving 19 bases between. The CDR3 here is CASRYPGQVNYGYTF. In nucleotides, the CDR3 is TGTGCCAGCAGGTATCCGGGACAAGTCAACTATGGCTACACCTTC.

V gene TRBV3-1 (or the pseudogene TRBV3-2) combines with J gene TRBJ2-4; D is perhaps TRBD2 (7 bases). Trimming took off 4 bases at V and 9 bases at J, with 13 bases between the two ends. This CDR3 contains 13 residues. Germline lookup yields CDR1 LGHDT and CDR2 YNNKEL (reference sequence). DNA of the CDR3: TGTGCCAGCAGCCCCCTAGGGGGGGGCATTCAGTACTTC. It is translated as CASSPLGGGIQYF.

V is TRBV18 and J is TRBJ2-1; 11 bases line up with TRBD1. After removal of 8 bases from V and 12 bases from J, the junction contained 21 bases not matched to a gene. Germline V lookup: CDR1 KGHSH, CDR2 LQKENI. CDR3 length equals 17 residues. CDR3 loop: CASPGTGGAGRAMGQFF. The CDR3, as DNA: TGTGCCAGCCCCGGGACAGGGGGAGCGGGAAGGGCCATGGGGCAGTTCTTC. Full variable domain (missing parts from reference TRBV18 and TRBJ2-1): NAGVMQNPRHLVRRRGQEARLRCSPMKGHSHVYWYRQLPEEGLKFMVYLQKENIIDESGMPKERFSAEFPKEGPSILRIQQVVRGDSAAYFCASPGTGGAGRAMGQFFGPGTRLTVL.